The entry below gives a single T cell receptor beta chain sequence along with its context. The antigen remains undetermined. This record comes from a study of vaccination effects on CD4 cells after COVID-19. Produced via immunoSEQ multiplex PCR; TCRdb's table is partial and in-frame only. This table holds under 80,000 clones, about 79% found once. General study results and limits: Cross-reactivity with common cold coronaviruses was shown by only 1 of 255 vaccine-induced clones in healthy vaccinees.

Antigen-specific CD4+ T cell clonotypes were called by their expansion after viral peptide-pool culture in ViraFEST. Investigators separated out CD4+ T cells once around nine days of culture had passed. Neither prior SARS-CoV-2 infection nor positive nucleocapsid antibodies were present in the vaccine recipients. The germline gives CDR1 SEHNR, CDR2 FQNEAQ (reference sequence). V lost 1 base to trimming and J lost 5 bases; unmatched junction nucleotides: 6. This CDR3 spans 15 amino acids. The TCR comes from a human donor who received a COVID-19 vaccine. Sequencing was performed on CD4+ T cells from PBMCs cultured with SARS-CoV-2 spike peptides, taken before COVID-19 vaccination. This sequence joins TRBV7-9 and TRBJ2-5, with TRBD2 identical over 8 bases. CDR3 sequence (DNA): TGTGCCAGCAGCTTAGGGCGGGGGGCCGGGGAGACCCAGTACTTC. This sequence encodes CASSLGRGAGETQYF.